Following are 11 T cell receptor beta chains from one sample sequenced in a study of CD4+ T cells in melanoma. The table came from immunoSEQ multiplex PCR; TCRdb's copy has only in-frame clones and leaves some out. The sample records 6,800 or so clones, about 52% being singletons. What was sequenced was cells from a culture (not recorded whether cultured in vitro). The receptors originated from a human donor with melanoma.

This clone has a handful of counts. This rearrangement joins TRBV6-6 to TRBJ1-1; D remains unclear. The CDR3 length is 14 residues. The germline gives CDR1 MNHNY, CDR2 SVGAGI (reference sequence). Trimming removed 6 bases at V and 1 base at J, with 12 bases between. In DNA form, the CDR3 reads TGTGCCAGCAGGAATCGTGGGGAGAACACTGAAGCTTTCTTT. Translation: CASRNRGENTEAFF.

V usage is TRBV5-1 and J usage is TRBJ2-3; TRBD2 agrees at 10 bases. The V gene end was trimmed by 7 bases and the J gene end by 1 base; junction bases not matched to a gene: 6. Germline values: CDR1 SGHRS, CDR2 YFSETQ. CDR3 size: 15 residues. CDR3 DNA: TGCGCCAGCGGGATAGCGGGGGGCGGCACAGATACGCAGTATTTT. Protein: CASGIAGGGTDTQYF.

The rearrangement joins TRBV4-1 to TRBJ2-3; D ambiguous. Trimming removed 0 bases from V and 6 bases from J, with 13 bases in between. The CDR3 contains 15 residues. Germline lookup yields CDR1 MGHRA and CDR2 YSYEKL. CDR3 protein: CASSQDWGQEDTQYF. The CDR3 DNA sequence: TGCGCCAGCAGCCAAGATTGGGGTCAGGAGGATACGCAGTATTTT.

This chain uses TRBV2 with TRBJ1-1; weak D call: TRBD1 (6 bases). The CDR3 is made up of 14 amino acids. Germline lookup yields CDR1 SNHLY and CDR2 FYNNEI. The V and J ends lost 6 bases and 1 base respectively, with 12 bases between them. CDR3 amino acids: CASRGGHWNTEAFF. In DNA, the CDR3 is TGTGCCAGCAGAGGGGGACACTGGAACACTGAAGCTTTCTTT.

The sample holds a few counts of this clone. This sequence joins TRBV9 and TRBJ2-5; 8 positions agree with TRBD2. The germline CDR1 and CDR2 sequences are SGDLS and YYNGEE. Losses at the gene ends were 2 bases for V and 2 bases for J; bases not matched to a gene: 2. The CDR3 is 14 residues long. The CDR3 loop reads CASSVSSGQETQYF. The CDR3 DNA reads TGTGCCAGCAGCGTGTCTAGCGGGCAAGAGACCCAGTACTTC.

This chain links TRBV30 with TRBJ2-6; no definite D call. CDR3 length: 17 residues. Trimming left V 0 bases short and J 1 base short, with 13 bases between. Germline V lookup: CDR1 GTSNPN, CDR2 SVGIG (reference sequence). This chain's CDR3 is CAWSVRAWVSGANVLTF. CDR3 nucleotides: TGTGCCTGGAGTGTAAGGGCATGGGTATCTGGGGCCAACGTCCTGACTTTC.

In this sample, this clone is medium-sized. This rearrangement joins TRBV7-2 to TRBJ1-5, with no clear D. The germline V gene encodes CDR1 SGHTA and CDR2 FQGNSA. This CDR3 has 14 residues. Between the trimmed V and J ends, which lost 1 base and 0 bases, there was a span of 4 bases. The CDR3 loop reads CASSLEISNQPQHF. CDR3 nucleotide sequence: TGTGCCAGCAGCTTAGAGATTAGCAATCAGCCCCAGCATTTT.

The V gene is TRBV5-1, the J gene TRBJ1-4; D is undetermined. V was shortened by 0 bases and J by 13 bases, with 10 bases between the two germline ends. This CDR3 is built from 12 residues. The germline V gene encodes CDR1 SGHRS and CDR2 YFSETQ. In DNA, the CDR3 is TGCGCCAGCAGCTTGGATGGGGAGCGACTGTTTTTT. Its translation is CASSLDGERLFF.

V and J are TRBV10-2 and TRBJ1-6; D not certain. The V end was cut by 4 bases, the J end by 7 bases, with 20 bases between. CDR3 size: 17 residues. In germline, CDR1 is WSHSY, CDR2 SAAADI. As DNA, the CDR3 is TGCGCCAGCAGTGCGAAGACCCTGGCGGAAAGGAATTCACCCCTCCACTTT. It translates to CASSAKTLAERNSPLHF.

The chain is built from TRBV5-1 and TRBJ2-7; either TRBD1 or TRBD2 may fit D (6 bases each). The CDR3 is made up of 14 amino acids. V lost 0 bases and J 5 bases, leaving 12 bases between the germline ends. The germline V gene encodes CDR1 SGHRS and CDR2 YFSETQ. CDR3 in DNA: TGCGCCAGCAGCTTGGGAGGGGGGTCTAACGAGCAGTACTTC. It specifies CASSLGGGSNEQYF.

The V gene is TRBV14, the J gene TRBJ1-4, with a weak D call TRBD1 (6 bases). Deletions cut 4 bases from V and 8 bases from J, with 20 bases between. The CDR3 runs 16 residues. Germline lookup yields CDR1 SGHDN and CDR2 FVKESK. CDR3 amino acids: CASSLTTGSGLEKLFF. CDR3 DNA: TGTGCCAGCAGCCTTACCACAGGGTCCGGACTGGAAAAACTGTTTTTT. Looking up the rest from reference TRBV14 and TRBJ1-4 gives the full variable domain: EAGVTQFPSHSVIEKGQTVTLRCDPISGHDNLYWYRRVMGKEIKFLLHFVKESKQDESGMPNNRFLAERTGGTYSTLKVQPAELEDSGVYFCASSLTTGSGLEKLFFGSGTQLSVL.